This entry features one TCR beta chain sequence. What it binds is not known. The entry originates in a study of early T cells in non-severe SARS-CoV-2 infection. About the study: Investigators sequenced bulk RNA drawn from unsorted whole blood, and chains remained unpaired.

Broader study findings: VDJdb matching, biased toward anti-spike CD8 responses, missed private and CD4 specificities.

The protocol attached unique molecular identifiers to individual cDNA molecules. TCRdb reanalysed the 5' RACE reads using MiXCR and keeps one entry per CDR3 protein. The sample shows about 83,000 distinct CDR3 sequences, over 9% of them seen only once. Germline V CDR1 and CDR2: SGHRS, YFSETQ. With 0 bases removed from V and 2 bases from J, the gap between germline ends came to 13 bases. The CDR3 spans 16 residues. The chain carries TRBV5-1 and TRBJ2-3; no clear D. The sequenced material came from whole blood. This TCR derives from an adult who was a healthcare worker with PCR-confirmed SARS-CoV-2 infection or an uninfected control (not recorded which). The DNA for the CDR3 is TGCGCCAGCAGCTTGGTTGTGACTGCCCCCACAGATACGCAGTATTTT. It translates to CASSLVVTAPTDTQYF.